A selection of T cell receptor beta chains follows, all from one sample in a study of cytomegalovirus exposure and HLA in healthy donors. The repertoire was sequenced with immunoSEQ multiplex PCR; TCRdb's copy has only in-frame clones and lacks some. Of approximately 130,000 clones in the sample, over 80% are singletons; the top ten hold roughly 1.2%. The specimen was PBMCs. All receptors derive from a boy younger than 18 in good health and CMV-seronegative. Both conserved end residues are part of each CDR3. A D gene is named only where the DNA matches it firmly. A clone size is listed for some rows: how often the clone was seen (once, few, many), or a class if it is expanded.

cdr3_nt cdr3_aa v_call d_call clone_size j_call
TGTGCCAGCAAGGTCCGAGGGGGCGTCGAGCAGTACTTC CASKVRGGVEQYF TRBV25-1 TRBD1 - TRBJ2-7
TGTGCCAGCAGTCAGGGGGAAGAGACCCAGTACTTC CASSQGEETQYF TRBV2 TRBD1 - TRBJ2-5
TGTGCCAGCAGTCCTACCCTGCGGGATGGCACAGATACGCAGTATTTT CASSPTLRDGTDTQYF TRBV11-3 - - TRBJ2-3
TGTGCCTGGAGTAGGGGCTTGGAAGGAAACACCATATATTTT CAWSRGLEGNTIYF TRBV30 - - TRBJ1-3
TGTGCCAGCAGTGAGGGACAGGGGGCAAACATTCAGTACTTC CASSEGQGANIQYF TRBV6-4 TRBD1 - TRBJ2-4
TGCGCCAGCAGCCAAGGCCTAGCGGGAGCGCTCAATGAGCAGTTCTTC CASSQGLAGALNEQFF TRBV4-3 TRBD2 few TRBJ2-1
TGTGCCAGCAGTGCGACTAGCGGGGACACAGATACGCAGTATTTT CASSATSGDTDTQYF TRBV7-2 TRBD2 - TRBJ2-3
TGTGCCAGCAGCCTAAAGCGGGACCACTCCTACGAGCAGTACTTC CASSLKRDHSYEQYF TRBV21-1 - - TRBJ2-7
TGTGCCAGCAGCGGCGGGACAGACTATGGCTACACCTTC CASSGGTDYGYTF TRBV9 TRBD1 - TRBJ1-2
TGTGCCAGCAGTGCGGCAGAGGCCTACGAGCAGTACTTC CASSAAEAYEQYF TRBV2 - once TRBJ2-7
TGTGCCAGCAGCCGATACCCGGGACTCCTCACAGATACGCAGTATTTT CASSRYPGLLTDTQYF TRBV11-2 - - TRBJ2-3
TGTGCCAGCAGCTTAACGGTCAACTCCTACGAGCAGTACTTC CASSLTVNSYEQYF TRBV7-2 - once TRBJ2-7
TGTGCCAGCAGAAGAACAGGGGAAGGGACTGAAGCTTTCTTT CASRRTGEGTEAFF TRBV11-3 TRBD1 - TRBJ1-1
TGTGCCAGTCGAGCGGGAGAAGGCTACGAGCAGTACTTC CASRAGEGYEQYF TRBV19 TRBD2 - TRBJ2-7
TGTGCCAGCAGTGAAATGGAGGCAGGGGGCTATGGCTACACCTTC CASSEMEAGGYGYTF TRBV6-1 TRBD1 - TRBJ1-2
TGTGCCAGCAGCCAACGCCTCGTGGAGCCTGAAGCTTTCTTT CASSQRLVEPEAFF TRBV13 - few TRBJ1-1
TGTGCCAGTAGTACCTCCGGGACAGGATTCTACGAGCAGTACTTC CASSTSGTGFYEQYF TRBV19 TRBD1 few TRBJ2-7
TGTGCCTCAACGGGGGGCTACAATGAGCAGTTCTTC CASTGGYNEQFF TRBV30 TRBD2 few TRBJ2-1
TGTGCCAGCAGTTCCGGACTAGCGGCTTACGAGCAGTACTTC CASSSGLAAYEQYF TRBV27 TRBD2 - TRBJ2-7
TGTGCCTGGAGTGCCCAGGGAGGGGAGCAGTTCTTC CAWSAQGGEQFF TRBV30 TRBD2 - TRBJ2-1
TGTGCCAGCAGTTTTACTACAGGGATCTCCTACAATGAGCAGTTCTTC CASSFTTGISYNEQFF TRBV7-9 - - TRBJ2-1
TGTGCCAGCAGTTACTCTTCGAGAGGGCTCTACAATGAGCAGTTCTTC CASSYSSRGLYNEQFF TRBV6-5 - once TRBJ2-1
TGTGCCAGCAGCCAAGAGATCAGCGGGAGCGTGACAGATACGCAGTATTTT CASSQEISGSVTDTQYF TRBV4-2 TRBD2 few TRBJ2-3
TGTGCCAGTAGCCGGGGAGGAGACTCCCTCTGGGAGACCCAGTACTTC CASSRGGDSLWETQYF TRBV19 - - TRBJ2-5
TGTGCCAGCAGCCCTGGACAGGGTCAAGATACGCAGTATTTT CASSPGQGQDTQYF TRBV7-2 TRBD1 - TRBJ2-3
TGTGCCAGCAGTTACGGGCTAGCGGGAGGTCCCTACGAGCAGTACTTC CASSYGLAGGPYEQYF TRBV6-5 TRBD2 - TRBJ2-7
TGTGCCTGGACATGGGGCAACAAACCCACAGATACGCAGTATTTT CAWTWGNKPTDTQYF TRBV30 - - TRBJ2-3
TGTGCCAGCAACGTCAGCGGGAGGGCCCGCTACGAGCAGTACTTC CASNVSGRARYEQYF TRBV6-5 TRBD2 few TRBJ2-7
TGTGCCAGCAGTGAGCAGGGGAGACAAGAGACCCAGTACTTC CASSEQGRQETQYF TRBV25-1 - - TRBJ2-5
TGCGCCAGCAGCGCCGCGGTTGGACAGCCCCAGCATTTT CASSAAVGQPQHF TRBV5-1 - - TRBJ1-5
TGTGCCAGCAGCTTAGATCTCCCAGGGGCCGAGAACACTGAAGCTTTCTTT CASSLDLPGAENTEAFF TRBV11-3 - - TRBJ1-1
TGTGCCAGCAGCTTGTTCGGGGGGAAGACTGAAGCTTTCTTT CASSLFGGKTEAFF TRBV5-6 - - TRBJ1-1